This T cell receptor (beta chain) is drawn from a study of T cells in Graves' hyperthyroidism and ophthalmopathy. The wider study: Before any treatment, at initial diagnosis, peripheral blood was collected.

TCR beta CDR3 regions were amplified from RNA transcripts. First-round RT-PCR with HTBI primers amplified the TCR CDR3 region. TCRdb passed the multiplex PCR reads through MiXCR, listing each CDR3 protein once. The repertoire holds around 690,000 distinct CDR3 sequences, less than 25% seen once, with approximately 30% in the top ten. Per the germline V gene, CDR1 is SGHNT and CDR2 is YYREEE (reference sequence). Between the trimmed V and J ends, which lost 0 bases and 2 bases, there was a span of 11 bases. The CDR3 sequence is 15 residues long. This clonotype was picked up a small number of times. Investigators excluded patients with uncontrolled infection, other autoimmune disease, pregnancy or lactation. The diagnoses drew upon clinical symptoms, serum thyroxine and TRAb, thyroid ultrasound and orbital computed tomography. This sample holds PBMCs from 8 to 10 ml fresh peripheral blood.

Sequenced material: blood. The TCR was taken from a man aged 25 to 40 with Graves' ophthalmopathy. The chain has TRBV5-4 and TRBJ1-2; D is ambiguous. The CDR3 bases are TGTGCCAGCAGCTTGGTATCCACGCTAAACTATGGCTACACCTTC. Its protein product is CASSLVSTLNYGYTF.